Following are 12 T cell receptor beta chains from one sample sequenced in a study of cytomegalovirus exposure and HLA in healthy donors. Amplification used 60 Vbeta primers and 13 Jbeta primers. Sequencing was performed with immunoSEQ multiplex PCR; in TCRdb, only in-frame clones are kept and a portion is missing. The table records 160,000 or so clones, roughly 83% of them present only once. The material sequenced was PBMCs. These TCRs come from a man between 25 and 39 years old in good health and CMV-seronegative.

V and J are TRBV28 and TRBJ1-5; D unclear. Trimming pared 6 bases from V and 4 bases from J, leaving 13 bases between. The CDR3 runs 14 residues. CDR1 MDHEN and CDR2 SYDVKM come from the germline V gene. CDR3 region: CASSYGLSNQPQHF. DNA for the CDR3: TGTGCCAGCAGCTACGGACTGTCGAATCAGCCCCAGCATTTT.

In this sample, this clone turned up a few times. V gene TRBV7-2 combines with J gene TRBJ1-1; D not resolved. The CDR3 contains 14 residues. Germline CDR1 and CDR2: SGHTA and FQGNSA. Trimming removed 3 bases from V and 1 base from J, with 9 bases in between. The CDR3 protein is CASSFRLENTEAFF. The CDR3, as DNA: TGTGCCAGCAGCTTTCGGCTAGAGAACACTGAAGCTTTCTTT.

With regard to this clone: An end of the junction does not agree with germline; a read error may underlie this. The chain has TRBV7-9 and TRBJ1-2, with 7 bases fitting TRBD1. CDR3 length equals 13 residues. Germline CDR1 reads SEHNR; CDR2 reads FQNEAQ (reference sequence). CDR3 sequence reads: CSSSPGTDYGYTF. The CDR3 DNA reads TGTTCCAGCAGCCCGGGGACAGACTATGGCTACACCTTC.

V gene TRBV19 combines with J gene TRBJ1-2, with TRBD1 as a possible D gene (6 bases). This CDR3 is built from 14 residues. Trimming stripped 5 bases from V and 9 bases from J, with 19 bases between. Looked up from germline, CDR1 is LNHDA and CDR2 is SQIVND (reference sequence). CDR3 in amino acids: CASSLRDTTTSYTF. Here the CDR3 DNA reads TGTGCCAGTAGTCTTAGGGACACAACCACCAGCTACACCTTC. The full variable domain, with the rest looked up from reference TRBV19 and TRBJ1-2, is DGGITQSPKYLFRKEGQNVTLSCEQNLNHDAMYWYRQDPGQGLRLIYYSQIVNDFQKGDIAEGYSVSREKKESFPLTVTSAQKNPTAFYLCASSLRDTTTSYTFGSGTRLTVV.

The V call is TRBV11-2, the J call TRBJ2-5; a possible D gene is TRBD2 (7 bases). From germline, CDR1 is SGHAT and CDR2 FQNNGV. The ends were cut back, 2 bases at V and 2 bases at J, with 15 bases in the middle. The CDR3 is made up of 16 amino acids. This CDR3 reads CASSLLGGAPQETQYF. The CDR3 nucleotides are TGTGCCAGCAGCTTACTTGGGGGGGCCCCACAAGAGACCCAGTACTTC.

The chain employs TRBV4-1 and TRBJ2-1; 10 bases line up with TRBD2. The CDR3 is made up of 16 amino acids. V gave up 5 bases and J gave up 8 bases; unmatched junction bases: 12. In germline, CDR1 is MGHRA, CDR2 YSYEKL. The CDR3 reads CASSTRPGLASDEQFF. CDR3 bases: TGCGCCAGCAGCACCCGCCCGGGACTAGCGTCCGATGAGCAGTTCTTC.

The chain has TRBV27 and TRBJ2-2, with TRBD1 as a possible D gene (5 bases). The CDR3 loop spans 12 amino acids. V was clipped by 3 bases and J by 6 bases, with 5 bases between them. The germline CDR1 and CDR2 sequences are MNHEY and SMNVEV (reference sequence). CDR3 loop: CASSFRAGELFF. CDR3 in DNA: TGTGCCAGCAGTTTCAGGGCCGGGGAGCTGTTTTTT.

The chain has TRBV5-6 and TRBJ2-1, with 7 nucleotides matching TRBD1. Germline V gene lookup returns CDR1 SGHDT and CDR2 YYEEEE. Losses at the gene ends were 0 bases for V and 5 bases for J; bases not matched to a gene: 5. This CDR3 contains 15 residues. The CDR3 reads CASSLEDRRNNEQFF. As DNA, the CDR3 is TGTGCCAGCAGCTTGGAGGACAGGAGAAACAATGAGCAGTTCTTC.

The sample holds a few counts of this clone. The chain is built from TRBV4-1 and TRBJ2-1; TRBD2 aligns across 8 bases. The V and J ends lost 3 bases and 4 bases, in that order; junction bases with no gene match: 5. The CDR3 spans 15 residues. Germline V gene data show CDR1 as MGHRA and CDR2 as YSYEKL. CDR3 coding DNA: TGCGCCAGCAGCCAGTGGGCTAGCGGGTACAATGAGCAGTTCTTC. This encodes CASSQWASGYNEQFF.

The chain joins TRBV6-5 to TRBJ1-4; perhaps TRBD1 as D (6 bases). Germline CDR1 is MNHEY and CDR2 is SVGAGI. V shed 6 bases and J shed 1 base, with 12 bases lying between them. The CDR3 extends over 15 amino acids. As DNA, the CDR3 is TGTGCCAGCAGATCCTCAGGGGTAACTAATGAAAAACTGTTTTTT. This translates into CASRSSGVTNEKLFF.

A remark on this clone: The sample carries other DNA sequences with the same CDR3. This rearrangement joins TRBV2 to TRBJ2-2; D not certain. With 5 bases removed from V and 2 bases from J, the gap between germline ends came to 3 bases. Looked up from germline, CDR1 is SNHLY and CDR2 is FYNNEI. The CDR3 extends over 12 amino acids. The CDR3 sequence: CASSLNTGELFF. The CDR3 DNA is TGTGCCAGCAGTCTAAACACCGGGGAGCTGTTTTTT.

In this sample, this clone turned up once. This chain uses TRBV10-3 with TRBJ2-2; 10 bases line up with TRBD2. The CDR3 consists of 16 residues. Germline CDR1 ENHRY, CDR2 SYGVKD. V lost 6 bases, J lost 1 base, and 5 bases stayed unmatched. The CDR3 nucleotides read TGTGCCATCAGGTCACTAGCGGGATTGAACACCGGGGAGCTGTTTTTT. Protein: CAIRSLAGLNTGELFF.